This T cell receptor beta chain emerged from a study of cytomegalovirus exposure and HLA in healthy donors. Study-wide results and caveats: A later analysis reportedly found fewer N-insertions in an Asian-associated ancestry cluster than the approximately 700-donor mean.

Comment on this clone: Its antigen is currently unknown.

Amplification used 60 Vbeta primers and 13 Jbeta primers. Assay: immunoSEQ multiplex PCR; the TCRdb copy retains only in-frame clones and omits some. The data hold around 200,000 clones, with 75% to 90% observed a single time. V was clipped by 5 bases and J by 10 bases, with 9 bases between them. The germline V gene has CDR1 SGHTA and CDR2 FQGNSA. This CDR3 region has 11 residues. The rearrangement links TRBV7-2 to TRBJ2-1; D remains unclear. The sequence derives from a woman younger than 35 in good health and CMV-seronegative. The sequenced material came from PBMCs. The CDR3 loop reads CASSLSREQFF. DNA for the CDR3: TGTGCCAGCAGCCTATCCCGAGAGCAGTTCTTC.